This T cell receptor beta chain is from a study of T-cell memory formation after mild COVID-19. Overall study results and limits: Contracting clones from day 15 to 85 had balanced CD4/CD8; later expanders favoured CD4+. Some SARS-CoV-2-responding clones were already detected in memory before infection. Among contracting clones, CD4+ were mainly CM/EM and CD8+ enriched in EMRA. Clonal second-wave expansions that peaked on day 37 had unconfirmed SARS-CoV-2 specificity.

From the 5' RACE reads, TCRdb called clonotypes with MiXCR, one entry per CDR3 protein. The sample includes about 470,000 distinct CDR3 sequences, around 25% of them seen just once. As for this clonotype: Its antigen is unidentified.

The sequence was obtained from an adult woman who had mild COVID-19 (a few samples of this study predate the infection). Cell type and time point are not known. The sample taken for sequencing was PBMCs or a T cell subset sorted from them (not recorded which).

The CDR3 DNA is TGTGCCAGCAGCGCCGCCAGCGGGAGCACAGATACGCAGTATTTT. Translating gives CASSAASGSTDTQYF. This chain uses TRBV9 with TRBJ2-3; perhaps TRBD2 as D (6 bases). This CDR3 region has 15 residues. CDR1 is SGDLS and CDR2 is YYNGEE in the germline V gene. Trimming took 3 bases from V and 0 from J, leaving 11 bases between them.